These T cell receptor beta chains were read from a single sample in a study of T cells in tuberculosis. Using immunoSEQ multiplex PCR, the repertoire was profiled, and TCRdb retains in-frame clones only, with some absent. The sample shows about 30,000 clones, around 92% of them seen only once. The starting material was PBMCs, obtained at tuberculosis diagnosis. Every receptor here comes from an adult with tuberculosis. CDR3s include the opening cysteine and the closing phenylalanine or tryptophan. The order of the fields is clone size, J gene, V gene, CDR3 protein. Clone size is stated in some rows and not others, as once, few, many or a class when expanded.

clone_size: few
j_call: TRBJ2-1
v_call: TRBV23-1
cdr3_aa: CASSLGDNEQFF

clone_size: NA
j_call: TRBJ2-7
v_call: TRBV2
cdr3_aa: CASSGEGGRIEQYF

clone_size: NA
j_call: TRBJ2-3
v_call: TRBV11-3
cdr3_aa: CASSLGAGGTDTQYF

clone_size: NA
j_call: TRBJ2-7
v_call: TRBV5-5
cdr3_aa: CASSITQVPVEQYF

clone_size: NA
j_call: TRBJ2-2
v_call: TRBV6-5
cdr3_aa: CASSNSVAGELFF

clone_size: NA
j_call: TRBJ2-1
v_call: TRBV5-1
cdr3_aa: CASSLVLNEQFF

clone_size: NA
j_call: TRBJ2-1
v_call: TRBV5-6
cdr3_aa: CASSLGTPTYNEQFF

clone_size: NA
j_call: TRBJ2-7
v_call: TRBV21-1
cdr3_aa: CASSPRTSGAHYEQYF

clone_size: NA
j_call: TRBJ2-7
v_call: TRBV27
cdr3_aa: CASSLGFSGVPYEQYF

clone_size: NA
j_call: TRBJ1-5
v_call: TRBV5-6
cdr3_aa: CASSLEKGVDDQPQHF

clone_size: NA
j_call: TRBJ2-2
v_call: TRBV7-3
cdr3_aa: CASSLDGLMTRELFF

clone_size: NA
j_call: TRBJ2-2
v_call: TRBV5-6
cdr3_aa: CASSFPSAGWDTGELFF

clone_size: NA
j_call: TRBJ2-5
v_call: TRBV7-2
cdr3_aa: CASSVPQGQETQYF

clone_size: once
j_call: TRBJ2-1
v_call: TRBV5-6
cdr3_aa: CASSLWREWGNEQFF

clone_size: NA
j_call: TRBJ2-1
v_call: TRBV28
cdr3_aa: CASSPPPGLAAINEQFF

clone_size: NA
j_call: TRBJ1-4
v_call: TRBV19
cdr3_aa: CASSGTVNEKLFF

clone_size: NA
j_call: TRBJ1-5
v_call: TRBV6-5
cdr3_aa: CASSSATGGNQPQHF

clone_size: NA
j_call: TRBJ1-1
v_call: TRBV4-1
cdr3_aa: CASSQPPGDRLNTEAFF

clone_size: once
j_call: TRBJ1-6
v_call: TRBV5-1
cdr3_aa: CASSLAGQGAGSPLHF

clone_size: NA
j_call: TRBJ2-1
v_call: TRBV7-2
cdr3_aa: CASSAGVTKVRTYNEQFF

clone_size: NA
j_call: TRBJ2-7
v_call: TRBV10-3
cdr3_aa: CAISESGLAGVVEQYF

clone_size: NA
j_call: TRBJ2-1
v_call: TRBV18
cdr3_aa: CASSRGGSYNEQFF

clone_size: NA
j_call: TRBJ2-1
v_call: TRBV2
cdr3_aa: CASSLSGLAGPYNEQFF

clone_size: NA
j_call: TRBJ2-7
v_call: TRBV27
cdr3_aa: CASAEREDRYEQYF

clone_size: NA
j_call: TRBJ1-2
v_call: TRBV9
cdr3_aa: CASSVEQVDGYTF